This TCR beta chain originates from a study of identical twins (dated by TCRdb to 2016 to 2017). Regarding the study in general: To test whether fetal clonotypes persist, this study deep-sequenced TCR alpha and beta repertoires from monozygotic twins, from unrelated adults of various ages, and from cord blood. To rule out contamination, the twin experiments were replicated at different times with different library preparation protocols. Results and caveats for the whole study, not just this receptor: Because the same donors could not be followed over many years, the conclusions depended on cross-sectional statistical analysis. A weaker excess of twin sharing was found in beta out-of-frame sequences because the signal-to-noise ratio was lowered by fewer shared sequences. Abundant cord blood beta clonotypes had fewer insertions, young adult naive repertoires showed a similar but weaker trend, and memory repertoires showed no such trend. Out-of-frame TCR alpha sharing in monozygotic twins was systematically underestimated by recombination models, whereas sharing between unrelated individuals was in agreement with the recombination models. Compared with coincidental sharing between unrelated individuals, out-of-frame TCR alpha sequences shared between twins showed an excess of sequences with low generation probability. Zero-insertion analyses could be partly confounded by invariant T cells such as MAIT and iNKT, although diverse VJ usage argued against such confounding for most clonotypes.

Preparation of the library involved 5' RACE. TCRdb lists the instrument as Illumina HiSeq 2000. A universal primer binding site was added through template switching, and the final cDNA carried a unique molecular identifier so that TCR cDNA molecules could be counted accurately. First-strand cDNA for TCR alpha and beta chains was synthesized from specific primers in the conserved constant-segment region. Each cDNA library was double barcoded, with a SMART-Mk sample barcode plus Illumina barcodes, to control for contamination. TruSeq adapter sequences, together with Illumina sample barcodes, were added in two successive PCR steps. The Illumina HiSeq platform was used with custom primers to sequence TCR alpha and beta cDNA libraries. In the source study's methods: MiGEC processed the raw reads to extract unique molecular identifiers, while MiXCR was used to determine the CDR3 positions. Recombination models were inferred per individual with the repgenHMM and IGoR tools using an EM algorithm. The analysis of shared clonotypes was done with the tcR package in R, with sharing normalized by the product of cloneset sizes. Out-of-frame nonproductive sequences were analyzed to study raw recombination free of thymic and clonal selection effects. TCRdb reanalyzed the raw reads on its own, using fastp at Q25 for trimming and MiXCR for clone calling, and kept in-frame beta chains. Rows with a matching CDR3 protein are joined into one entry that keeps the most common DNA and genes. The V and J calls shown here were made by TCRdb, not taken from the authors' results. For this sample there are about 530,000 distinct CDR3 sequences; approximately 20% appear just once. 0.48% of the sample rests with the top ten.

The CDR3 spans 11 residues, from the cysteine through the phenylalanine. Kept here is only the CDR3 DNA, which spans 33 bases and is read in frame from base 1. The V and J ends are trimmed by 6 bases and 8 bases, leaving 13 bases between them. CDR1 and CDR2 are drawn from the germline V gene: SQVTM, ANQGSEA. With regard to this clonotype: Its antigen target is currently unknown. No much larger clonotype is one base removed from it; base qualities were not supplied.

All donors were healthy Caucasians. Three pairs of female monozygotic twins, all aged about 18 to 29 years, made up the twin cohort. Positive isolation kits from Invitrogen were used to isolate CD4+ and CD8+ T cell populations. These data were also reused for a study on yellow fever vaccine responses in identical twins. Taken from the second paper: According to the authors, in identical twins the way T cells responded to vaccination appeared partly convergent and partly personalized. Focusing on identical twins, the study followed the T cell clones that responded to the vaccine, and did so with precision.

The clonotype originates from a woman aged 18-35 years in good health. Sequencing was carried out using CD4+ T cells sorted from blood. Recombination linked TRBV29-1 to TRBJ1-2, with the D segment identity uncertain. The sequenced DNA is TGCAGCGTCGAGTGGGAGCCCGGCTACACCTTC. It translates to CSVEWEPGYTF. With the rest looked up from the reference TRBV29-1 and TRBJ1-2 genes rather than sequenced, the full variable domain is SAVISQKPSRDICQRGTSLTIQCQVDSQVTMMFWYRQQPGQSLTLIATANQGSEATYESGFVIDKFPISRPNLTFSTLTVSNMSPEDSSIYLCSVEWEPGYTFGSGTRLTVV.